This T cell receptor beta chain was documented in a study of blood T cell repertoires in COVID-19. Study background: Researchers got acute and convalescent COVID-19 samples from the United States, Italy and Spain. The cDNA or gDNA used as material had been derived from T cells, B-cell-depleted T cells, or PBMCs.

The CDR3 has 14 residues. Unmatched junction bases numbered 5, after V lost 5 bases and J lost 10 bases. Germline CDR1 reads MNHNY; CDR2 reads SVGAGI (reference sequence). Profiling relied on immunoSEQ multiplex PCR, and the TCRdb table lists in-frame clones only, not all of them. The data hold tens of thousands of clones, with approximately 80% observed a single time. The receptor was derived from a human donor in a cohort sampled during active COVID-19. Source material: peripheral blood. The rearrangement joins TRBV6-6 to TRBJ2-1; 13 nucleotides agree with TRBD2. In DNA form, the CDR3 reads TGTGCCAGCAGTCAGGGACTAGCGGGGACAGAGCAGTTCTTC. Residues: CASSQGLAGTEQFF.